The present T cell receptor beta chain was sequenced within a study of early T cells in non-severe SARS-CoV-2 infection. The overall study: Sequencing used unsorted whole-blood bulk RNA, so chains lack pairing. Whole-study results and caveats: In VDJdb matching, anti-spike CD8 responses were favored while private and CD4 specificities went missing.

This clonotype was counted at least ten times. The antigen is undetermined. This CDR3 has 16 amino acids. Germline loops: CDR1 SGDLS, CDR2 YYNGEE. Losses at the gene ends were 1 base for V and 4 bases for J; bases not matched to a gene: 4. Each single cDNA molecule received a unique molecular identifier. A single record per CDR3 protein comes from TCRdb applying MiXCR to the 5' RACE reads. The table has 65,000 to 75,000 distinct CDR3 sequences, roughly 13% seen once. The sequenced sample consisted of whole blood. The chain links TRBV9 to TRBJ2-1; TRBD2 matches 11 bases. This TCR was sampled from an adult who was a healthcare worker with PCR-confirmed SARS-CoV-2 infection or an uninfected control (not recorded which). The CDR3 DNA follows: TGTGCCAGCAGCGTAATAGCGGGAGGGATTTACAATGAGCAGTTCTTC. This translates into CASSVIAGGIYNEQFF. Full variable domain (rest looked up from reference TRBV9 and TRBJ2-1): DSGVTQTPKHLITATGQRVTLRCSPRSGDLSVYWYQQSLDQGLQFLIQYYNGEERAKGNILERFSAQQFPDLHSELNLSSLELGDSALYFCASSVIAGGIYNEQFFGPGTRLTVL.